The sample holds many counts of the clone carrying this T cell receptor beta chain. By 5'RACE with 10-nucleotide random UMIs, the cDNA was made. TCRdb re-analysed the 5' RACE reads in MiXCR, keeping a single row per CDR3 protein. The table shows more than 20,000 distinct CDR3 sequences, with about 12% occurring only once. These data belong to a study of neurological immune-mediated disorders. The CDR3 totals 12 residues. V lost 6 bases and J lost 0, with 6 bases in between. The sample's time point: technical triplicate 1. There were 800,000 to 1,000,000 CD4+ or CD8+ T cells used in the sorted libraries.

This TCR was sampled from a female donor with HTLV-1-associated myelopathy (HAM/TSP). The rearrangement links TRBV12-3 or TRBV12-4 to TRBJ2-7; possible D gene TRBD2, 6 bases. The sequencing sample was made of CD4+ T cells from blood. The CDR3 DNA sequence: TGTGCCAGCAGCGGGAGCTCCTACGAGCAGTACTTC. This encodes CASSGSSYEQYF.